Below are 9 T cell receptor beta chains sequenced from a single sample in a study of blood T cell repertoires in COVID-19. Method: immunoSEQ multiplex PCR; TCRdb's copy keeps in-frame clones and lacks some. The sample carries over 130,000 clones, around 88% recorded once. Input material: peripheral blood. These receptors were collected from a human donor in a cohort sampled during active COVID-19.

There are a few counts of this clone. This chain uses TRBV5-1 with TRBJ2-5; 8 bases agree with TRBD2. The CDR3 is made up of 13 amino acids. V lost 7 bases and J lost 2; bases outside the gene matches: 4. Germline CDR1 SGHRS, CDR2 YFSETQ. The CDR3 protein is CASHSGAQETQYF. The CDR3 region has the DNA TGCGCCAGCCATAGCGGGGCTCAAGAGACCCAGTACTTC.

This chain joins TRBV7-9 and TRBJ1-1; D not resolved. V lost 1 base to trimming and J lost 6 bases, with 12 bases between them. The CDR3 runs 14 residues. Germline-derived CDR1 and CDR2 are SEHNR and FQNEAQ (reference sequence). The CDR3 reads CASSLERVMAEAFF. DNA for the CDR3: TGTGCCAGCAGCTTAGAGAGGGTGATGGCTGAAGCTTTCTTT.

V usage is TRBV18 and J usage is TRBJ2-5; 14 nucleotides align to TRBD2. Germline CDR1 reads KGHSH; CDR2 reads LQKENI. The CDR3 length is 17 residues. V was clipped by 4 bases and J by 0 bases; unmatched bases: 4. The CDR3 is CASSLGTSGGDQETQYF. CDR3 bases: TGTGCCAGCTCACTTGGGACTAGCGGGGGAGACCAAGAGACCCAGTACTTC.

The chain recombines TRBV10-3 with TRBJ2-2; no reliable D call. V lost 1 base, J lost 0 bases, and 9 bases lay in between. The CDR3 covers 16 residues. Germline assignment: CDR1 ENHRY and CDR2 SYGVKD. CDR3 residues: CAISEFTLPNTGELFF. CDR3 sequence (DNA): TGTGCCATCAGTGAGTTCACCCTACCGAACACCGGGGAGCTGTTTTTT.

The CDR3 DNA follows: TGCGCCAGCAGCTTGGTATTACGTGGGGAGGGCTACACCTTC. It translates to CASSLVLRGEGYTF. The chain couples TRBV5-1 to TRBJ1-2; no clear D. The length of the CDR3 is 14 residues. V was cut by 0 bases and J by 8 bases, with 14 bases left in between. Germline V gene data show CDR1 as SGHRS and CDR2 as YFSETQ.

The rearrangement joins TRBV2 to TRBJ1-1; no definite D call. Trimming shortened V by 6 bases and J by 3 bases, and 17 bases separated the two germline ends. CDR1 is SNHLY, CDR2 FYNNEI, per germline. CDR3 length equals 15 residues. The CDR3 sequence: CASRDAIRVYTEAFF. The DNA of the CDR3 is TGTGCCAGCAGAGACGCTATTCGGGTGTACACTGAAGCTTTCTTT.

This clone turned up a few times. The chain's CDR3 is CASGRGGGYNEQFF. The CDR3 DNA reads TGTGCCAGCGGCCGCGGCGGGGGGTACAATGAGCAGTTCTTC. V and J are TRBV25-1 and TRBJ2-1, with 8 bases that match TRBD2. Losses at the gene ends were 8 bases for V and 4 bases for J; bases not matched to a gene: 7. CDR3 length: 14 residues. Germline V CDR1 and CDR2: MGHDK, SYGVNS.

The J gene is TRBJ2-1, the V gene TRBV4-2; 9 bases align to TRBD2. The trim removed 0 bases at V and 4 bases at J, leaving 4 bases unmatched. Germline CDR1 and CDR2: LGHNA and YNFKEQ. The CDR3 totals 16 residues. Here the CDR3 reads CASSQDPAGGYNEQFF. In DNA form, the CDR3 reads TGTGCCAGCAGCCAAGATCCGGCGGGGGGGTACAATGAGCAGTTCTTC.

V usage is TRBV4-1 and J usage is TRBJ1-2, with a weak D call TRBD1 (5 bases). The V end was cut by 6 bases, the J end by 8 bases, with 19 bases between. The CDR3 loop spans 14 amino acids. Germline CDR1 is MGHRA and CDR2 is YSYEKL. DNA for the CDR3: TGCGCCAGCAGGCCCACCGGGACCGGGGGGGGCTACACCTTC. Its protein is CASRPTGTGGGYTF.